This TCR beta chain was captured in a study of siplizumab effects on memory and regulatory T cells. Worth noting for this clone: Its specificity is not known. Other DNA sequences within the sample encode an identical CDR3.

TCRdb keeps only in-frame clones here, not all; method: immunoSEQ multiplex PCR. Found here are approximately 100,000 clones, around 90% of them singletons; the top ten hold around 13%. Study-wide findings and caveats: Memory cells that were CD4+ and unstimulated gave rise to alloreactive sequences, which siplizumab significantly reduced.

The sample taken for sequencing was non-Treg CD4+ T cells sorted from blood. The receptor was derived from a human donor in good health.

The CDR3 spells CASSSPQGVSYEQYF. The CDR3 DNA reads TGTGCCAGCAGCTCCCCCCAGGGTGTATCCTACGAGCAGTACTTC. The rearrangement joins TRBV6-5 to TRBJ2-7; D might be TRBD1 (5 bases). The CDR3 has 15 amino acids. V lost 6 bases to trimming and J lost 1 base, with 16 bases between them. Per germline, CDR1 MNHEY and CDR2 SVGAGI.